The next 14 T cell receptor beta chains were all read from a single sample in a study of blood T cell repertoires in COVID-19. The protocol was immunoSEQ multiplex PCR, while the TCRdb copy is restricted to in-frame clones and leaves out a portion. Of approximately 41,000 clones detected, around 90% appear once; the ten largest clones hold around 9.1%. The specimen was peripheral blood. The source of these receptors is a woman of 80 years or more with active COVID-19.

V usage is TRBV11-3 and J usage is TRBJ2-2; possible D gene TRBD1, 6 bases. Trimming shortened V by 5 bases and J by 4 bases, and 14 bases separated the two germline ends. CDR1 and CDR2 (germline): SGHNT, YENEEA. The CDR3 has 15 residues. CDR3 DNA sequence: TGTGCCAGCAGCACCGCTACGACAGGCACCGGGGAGCTGTTTTTT. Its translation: CASSTATTGTGELFF.

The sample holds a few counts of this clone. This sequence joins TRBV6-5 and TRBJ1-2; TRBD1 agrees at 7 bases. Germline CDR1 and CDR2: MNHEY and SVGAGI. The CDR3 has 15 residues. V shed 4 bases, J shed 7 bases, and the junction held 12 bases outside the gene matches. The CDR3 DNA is TGTGCCAGCAGTTTAATCGCACAGGGGATCGGTGGCTACACCTTC. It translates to CASSLIAQGIGGYTF.

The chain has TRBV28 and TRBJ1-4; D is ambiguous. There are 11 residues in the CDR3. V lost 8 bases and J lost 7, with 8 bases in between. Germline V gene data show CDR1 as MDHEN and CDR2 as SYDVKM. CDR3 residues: CASGRGEKLFF. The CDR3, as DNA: TGTGCCAGCGGCCGGGGTGAAAAACTGTTTTTT. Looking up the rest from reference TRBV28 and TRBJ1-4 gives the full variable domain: DVKVTQSSRYLVKRTGEKVFLECVQDMDHENMFWYRQDPGLGLRLIYFSYDVKMKEKGDIPEGYSVSREKKERFSLILESASTNQTSMYLCASGRGEKLFFGSGTQLSVL.

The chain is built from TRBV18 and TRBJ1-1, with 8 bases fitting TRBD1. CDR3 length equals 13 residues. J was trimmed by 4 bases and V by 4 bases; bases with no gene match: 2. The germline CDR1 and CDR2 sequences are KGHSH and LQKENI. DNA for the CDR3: TGTGCCAGCTCACGTGGACAGGGCACTGAAGCTTTCTTT. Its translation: CASSRGQGTEAFF.

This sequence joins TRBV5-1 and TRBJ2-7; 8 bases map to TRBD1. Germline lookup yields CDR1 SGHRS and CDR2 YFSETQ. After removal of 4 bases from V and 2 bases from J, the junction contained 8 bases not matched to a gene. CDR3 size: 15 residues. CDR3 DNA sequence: TGCGCCAGCAGCCCCCCGGACAGGGTTCCCTACGAGCAGTACTTC. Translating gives CASSPPDRVPYEQYF.

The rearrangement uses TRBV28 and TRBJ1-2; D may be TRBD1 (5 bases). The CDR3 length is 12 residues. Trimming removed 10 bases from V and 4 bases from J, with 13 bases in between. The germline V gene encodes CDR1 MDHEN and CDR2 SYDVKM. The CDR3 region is CAISGGLYGYTF. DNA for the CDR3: TGTGCCATTTCGGGGGGACTCTATGGCTACACCTTC.

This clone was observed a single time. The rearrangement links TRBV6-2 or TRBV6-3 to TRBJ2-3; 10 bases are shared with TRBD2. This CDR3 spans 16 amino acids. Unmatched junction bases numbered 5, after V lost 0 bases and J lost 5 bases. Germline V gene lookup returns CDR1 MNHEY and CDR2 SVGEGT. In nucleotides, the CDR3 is TGTGCCAGCAGTTACTCTCCAGCGGGGGGGCTAGATACGCAGTATTTT. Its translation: CASSYSPAGGLDTQYF.

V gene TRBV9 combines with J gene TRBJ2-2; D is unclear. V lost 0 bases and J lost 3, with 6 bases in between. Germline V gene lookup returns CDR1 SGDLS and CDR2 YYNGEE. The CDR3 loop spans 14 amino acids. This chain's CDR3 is CASSVALYTGELFF. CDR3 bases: TGTGCCAGCAGCGTAGCTCTATACACCGGGGAGCTGTTTTTT. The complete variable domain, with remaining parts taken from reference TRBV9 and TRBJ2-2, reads DSGVTQTPKHLITATGQRVTLRCSPRSGDLSVYWYQQSLDQGLQFLIQYYNGEERAKGNILERFSAQQFPDLHSELNLSSLELGDSALYFCASSVALYTGELFFGEGSRLTVL.

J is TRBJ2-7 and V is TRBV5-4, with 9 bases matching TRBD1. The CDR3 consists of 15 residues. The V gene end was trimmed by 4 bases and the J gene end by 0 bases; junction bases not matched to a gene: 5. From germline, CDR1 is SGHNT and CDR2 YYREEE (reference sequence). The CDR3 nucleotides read TGTGCCAGCAGCGGTCGGGACAGGGCCTCCTACGAGCAGTACTTC. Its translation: CASSGRDRASYEQYF.

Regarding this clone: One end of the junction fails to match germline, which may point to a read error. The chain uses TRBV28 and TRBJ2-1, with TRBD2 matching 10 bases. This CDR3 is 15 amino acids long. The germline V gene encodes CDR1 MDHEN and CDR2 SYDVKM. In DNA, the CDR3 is TGTGCCAGCAGTGGTCAGCGGGGGGGTTTGGTTGAGCATTTCTTC. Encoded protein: CASSGQRGGLVEHFF. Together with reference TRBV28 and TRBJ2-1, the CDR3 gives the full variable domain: DVKVTQSSRYLVKRTGEKVFLECVQDMDHENMFWYRQDPGLGLRLIYFSYDVKMKEKGDIPEGYSVSREKKERFSLILESASTNQTSMYLCASSGQRGGLVEHFFGPGTRLTVL.

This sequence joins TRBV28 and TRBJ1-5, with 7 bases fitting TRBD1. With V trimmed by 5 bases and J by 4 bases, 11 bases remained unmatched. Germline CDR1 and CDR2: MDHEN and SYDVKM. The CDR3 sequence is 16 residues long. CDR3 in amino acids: CASSEPARGLNQPQHF. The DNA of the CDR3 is TGTGCCAGCAGTGAGCCGGCAAGGGGGCTGAATCAGCCCCAGCATTTT.

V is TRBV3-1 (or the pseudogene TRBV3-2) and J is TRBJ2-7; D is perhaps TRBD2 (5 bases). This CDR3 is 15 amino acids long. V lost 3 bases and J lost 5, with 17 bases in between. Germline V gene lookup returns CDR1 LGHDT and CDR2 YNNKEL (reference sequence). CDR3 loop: CASSHGGSLGDEQYF. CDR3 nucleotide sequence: TGTGCCAGCAGCCACGGAGGTAGTCTTGGGGACGAGCAGTACTTC.

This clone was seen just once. CDR3 in amino acids: CSVATGNTEAFF. CDR3 coding DNA: TGCAGCGTAGCCACAGGGAACACTGAAGCTTTCTTT. The gene calls are TRBV29-1 and TRBJ1-1; a possible D gene is TRBD1 (5 bases). The ends were cut back, 6 bases at V and 1 base at J, with 9 bases in the middle. This CDR3 has 12 amino acids. Germline V CDR1 and CDR2: SQVTM, ANQGSEA.

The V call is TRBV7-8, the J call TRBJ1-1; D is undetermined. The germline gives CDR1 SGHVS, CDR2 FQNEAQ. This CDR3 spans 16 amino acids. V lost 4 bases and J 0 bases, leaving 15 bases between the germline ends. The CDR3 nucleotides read TGTGCCAGCAGCTCCCACCAGAGAGGTATGAACACTGAAGCTTTCTTT. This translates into CASSSHQRGMNTEAFF.